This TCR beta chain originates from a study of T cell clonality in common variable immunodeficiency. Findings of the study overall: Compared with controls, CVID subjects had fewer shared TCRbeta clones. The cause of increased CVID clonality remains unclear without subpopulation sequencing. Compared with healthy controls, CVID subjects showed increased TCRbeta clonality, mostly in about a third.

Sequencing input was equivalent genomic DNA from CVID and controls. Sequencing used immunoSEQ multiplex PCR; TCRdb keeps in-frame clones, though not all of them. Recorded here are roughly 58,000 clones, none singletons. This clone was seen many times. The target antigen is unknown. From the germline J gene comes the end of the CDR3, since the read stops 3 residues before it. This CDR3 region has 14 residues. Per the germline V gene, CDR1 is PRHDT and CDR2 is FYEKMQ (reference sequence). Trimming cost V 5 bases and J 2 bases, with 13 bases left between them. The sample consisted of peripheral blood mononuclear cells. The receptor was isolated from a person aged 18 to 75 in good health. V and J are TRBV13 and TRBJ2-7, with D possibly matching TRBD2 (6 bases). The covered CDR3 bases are TGTGCCAGCAGCCCCGTGGGACTCGCCTACGAG. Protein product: CASSPVGLAYE. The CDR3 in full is CASSPVGLAYEQYF.